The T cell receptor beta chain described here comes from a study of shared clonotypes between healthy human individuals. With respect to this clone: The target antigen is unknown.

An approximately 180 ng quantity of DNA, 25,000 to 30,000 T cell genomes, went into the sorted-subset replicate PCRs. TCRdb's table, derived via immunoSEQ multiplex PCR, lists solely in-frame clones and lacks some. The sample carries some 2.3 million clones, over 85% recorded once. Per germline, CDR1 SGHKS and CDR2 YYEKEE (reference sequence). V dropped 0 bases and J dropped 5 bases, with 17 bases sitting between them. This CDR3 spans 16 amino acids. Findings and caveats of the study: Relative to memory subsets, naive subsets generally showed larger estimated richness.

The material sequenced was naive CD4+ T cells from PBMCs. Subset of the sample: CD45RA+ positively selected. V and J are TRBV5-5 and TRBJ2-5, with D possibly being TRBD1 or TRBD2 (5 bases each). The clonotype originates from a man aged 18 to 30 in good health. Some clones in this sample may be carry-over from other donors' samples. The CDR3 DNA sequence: TGTGCCAGCAGCTTGGCCTATGGGGGTCTCATTGAGACCCAGTACTTC. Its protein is CASSLAYGGLIETQYF.